This TCR beta chain was retrieved from a study of CD8 T cells in Susac syndrome. Controls matched for sex and age were healthy donors. FACS enriched CD8+ TEMRA cells, while bulk CD8+ and CD4+ were negatively isolated. cDNA came from about 0.5 to 1 ug RNA primed by random hexamers. The CDR3 of TCR beta was amplified by immunoSEQ multiplex PCR across 54 Vbeta and 13 Jbeta. Using its own MiXCR run on the immunoSEQ multiplex PCR reads, TCRdb lists one record per CDR3 protein. The repertoire holds some 190,000 distinct CDR3 sequences, with about 95% as singletons. Sequenced material: CD4+ T cells from PBMCs. This sequence originates from a human donor in good health.

The CDR3 coding sequence is TGTGCCAGCAGGCGTAGCGGGAACGCGGATACGCAGTATTTT. As protein: CASRRSGNADTQYF. V usage is TRBV7-2 and J usage is TRBJ2-3; 8 bases map to TRBD2. Germline values: CDR1 SGHTA, CDR2 FQGNSA. The V and J ends lost 6 bases and 6 bases, in that order; junction bases with no gene match: 8. This CDR3 region has 14 residues.